What follows are 18 T cell receptor beta chains derived from one specimen sequenced in a study of shared clonotypes between healthy human individuals. Positively selected for CCR7, the CD45RO-negative cells used as naive CD8 cells excluded terminally differentiated effector memory CD45RA+ cells. Sequencing used immunoSEQ multiplex PCR; TCRdb keeps in-frame clones, though not all of them. The sample records about 2 million clones, roughly 94% being singletons. The sample consisted of naive CD8+ T cells sorted from blood. All receptors come from a man aged 18-30 years in good health.

The chain has TRBV10-1 and TRBJ2-3; the D call may be TRBD1 or TRBD2 (5 bases each). Germline V gene data show CDR1 as WNHNN and CDR2 as SYGVQD (reference sequence). Trimming removed 3 bases at V and 2 bases at J, with 15 bases between. The CDR3 runs 16 residues. CDR3 sequence: CASSDSGTQYTDTQYF. DNA for the CDR3: TGCGCCAGCAGTGATTCAGGGACGCAATACACAGATACGCAGTATTTT.

This rearrangement joins TRBV27 to TRBJ1-2; D ambiguous. V lost 2 bases, J lost 4 bases, and 11 bases lay in between. Germline V CDR1 and CDR2: MNHEY, SMNVEV (reference sequence). The CDR3 has 14 amino acids. The CDR3 loop is CASSLAPGGYGYTF. The CDR3 bases are TGTGCCAGCAGTTTAGCCCCAGGTGGCTATGGCTACACCTTC.

The genes are TRBV7-8 and TRBJ2-5, with 11 bases lining up with TRBD1. Trimming took 3 bases from V and 3 from J; bases not matched to a gene: 6. This CDR3 region has 16 residues. Looked up from germline, CDR1 is SGHVS and CDR2 is FQNEAQ. The CDR3 region is CASSFVPGQGEETQYF. The CDR3 DNA follows: TGTGCCAGCAGCTTCGTCCCGGGACAGGGGGAAGAGACCCAGTACTTC.

With respect to this clone: The identical CDR3 is also encoded by other nucleotide sequences in the sample. The chain carries TRBV11-2 and TRBJ2-2; no definite D call. This CDR3 is 11 amino acids long. The germline CDR1 and CDR2 sequences are SGHAT and FQNNGV. The V gene lost 3 bases and the J gene lost 8 bases, with 4 bases spanning the gap. The CDR3 DNA follows: TGTGCCAGCAGCTTTCCTGGGGAGCTGTTTTTT. Amino acid sequence: CASSFPGELFF.

The J gene is TRBJ2-7, the V gene TRBV5-5, with D unresolved. The CDR3 runs to 15 residues. Germline V gene lookup returns CDR1 SGHKS and CDR2 YYEKEE (reference sequence). Trimming left V 0 bases short and J 5 bases short, with 15 bases between. The CDR3 coding sequence is TGTGCCAGCAGCTTGGAATTGACGGGCTTCAACGAGCAGTACTTC. Its protein is CASSLELTGFNEQYF.

The CDR3 spells CASSSPPSGFQETQYF. The CDR3 DNA reads TGTGCCAGCAGTTCCCCGCCTAGCGGGTTCCAAGAGACCCAGTACTTC. V gene TRBV28 combines with J gene TRBJ2-5; 8 bases are shared with TRBD2. There are 16 residues in the CDR3. J was trimmed by 1 base and V by 4 bases; bases with no gene match: 8. CDR1 is MDHEN and CDR2 is SYDVKM in the germline V gene.

Details on this clone: This same CDR3 is encoded by further DNA sequences in the sample. The CDR3 loop is CASSEAAGYGYTF. In DNA form, the CDR3 reads TGTGCCAGCAGTGAAGCGGCAGGGTATGGCTACACCTTC. The V gene is TRBV2, the J gene TRBJ1-2; TRBD1 might be the D (5 bases). Trimming cost V 0 bases and J 5 bases, with 7 bases left between them. Germline V CDR1 and CDR2: SNHLY, FYNNEI. The CDR3 has 13 residues.

The chain combines TRBV4-2 with TRBJ1-2; D might be TRBD1 (6 bases). Looked up from germline, CDR1 is LGHNA and CDR2 is YNFKEQ. Trimming shortened V by 2 bases and J by 8 bases, and 18 bases separated the two germline ends. The CDR3 totals 15 residues. In DNA form, the CDR3 reads TGTGCCAGCAGCCAATTAAAGGCAGGGGCGGGGGGCTACACCTTC. Its protein is CASSQLKAGAGGYTF.

This chain joins TRBV6-5 and TRBJ1-2; D not certain. The V gene's germline CDR1 is MNHEY and CDR2 SVGAGI. Trimming shortened V by 0 bases and J by 2 bases, and 7 bases separated the two germline ends. The CDR3 sequence is 14 residues long. The CDR3, as DNA: TGTGCCAGCAGTTACTCGACGGAAAACTATGGCTACACCTTC. This translates into CASSYSTENYGYTF.

Here the CDR3 DNA reads TGTGCCAGCAGTTCCCCGGACAGTCAACCCAGCTCCTATAATTCACCCCTCCACTTT. Translated: CASSSPDSQPSSYNSPLHF. V gene TRBV27 combines with J gene TRBJ1-6, with D perhaps matching TRBD1 (6 bases). Germline loops: CDR1 MNHEY, CDR2 SMNVEV (reference sequence). Deletions cut 4 bases from V and 0 bases from J, with 19 bases between. CDR3 size: 19 residues.

The rearrangement uses TRBV7-9 and TRBJ2-2; no definite D call. The CDR3 contains 15 residues. V lost 1 base to trimming and J lost 5 bases, with 11 bases between them. Per the germline V gene, CDR1 is SEHNR and CDR2 is FQNEAQ (reference sequence). The CDR3 spells CASSLVIGSTGELFF. The CDR3, as DNA: TGTGCCAGCAGCTTAGTGATAGGATCAACCGGGGAGCTGTTTTTT.

The rearrangement uses TRBV30 and TRBJ2-5; D is unclear. CDR1 and CDR2 from the germline V gene are GTSNPN and SVGIG (reference sequence). V dropped 0 bases and J dropped 3 bases, with 11 bases sitting between them. The CDR3 contains 14 residues. CDR3: CAWSVMGIEETQYF. The CDR3 nucleotides read TGTGCCTGGAGTGTAATGGGGATCGAAGAGACCCAGTACTTC.

The chain couples TRBV5-5 to TRBJ2-7; D is ambiguous. This CDR3 has 13 residues. Germline values: CDR1 SGHKS, CDR2 YYEKEE (reference sequence). Trimming took 0 bases from V and 7 from J, leaving 11 bases between them. The CDR3: CASSLEPLGEQYF. The DNA of the CDR3 is TGTGCCAGCAGCTTGGAACCCCTGGGGGAGCAGTACTTC.

This clone was recorded a few times. The rearrangement joins TRBV12-5 to TRBJ1-1; 11 bases line up with TRBD1. Germline CDR1 LGHNT, CDR2 FRNRAP. The CDR3 has 15 residues. V trimming: 7 bases; J trimming: 5 bases; junction bases outside the gene matches: 9. DNA of the CDR3: TGTGCTAGTGCTGACGGACAGGGGGCTTGGACTGAAGCTTTCTTT. Translated: CASADGQGAWTEAFF.

The V call is TRBV10-3, the J call TRBJ2-7, with D perhaps assigned TRBD1 or TRBD2 (5 bases each). The CDR3 has 12 residues. In germline, CDR1 is ENHRY, CDR2 SYGVKD. Trimming shortened V by 5 bases and J by 3 bases, and 8 bases separated the two germline ends. In DNA form, the CDR3 reads TGTGCCATCAGTTGGGACGGCTACGAGCAGTACTTC. It codes for CAISWDGYEQYF.

V gene TRBV7-9 combines with J gene TRBJ2-5; 15 positions agree with TRBD2. Germline loops: CDR1 SEHNR, CDR2 FQNEAQ (reference sequence). J gave up 0 bases and V 5 bases, and 1 base lay outside the gene matches. The length of the CDR3 is 16 residues. As DNA, the CDR3 is TGTGCCAGCAGCCGGACTAGCGGGGGGGACCAAGAGACCCAGTACTTC. It is translated as CASSRTSGGDQETQYF.

DNA for the CDR3: TGTGCCAGCAGGAACTTAGGGGTCGGGGTTTGGAACACTGAAGCTTTCTTT. Protein: CASRNLGVGVWNTEAFF. The gene calls are TRBV2 and TRBJ1-1; D is possibly TRBD1 (5 bases). Germline V gives CDR1 SNHLY, CDR2 FYNNEI. This CDR3 region has 17 residues. V lost 6 bases, J lost 1 base, and 21 bases lay in between.

The V gene is TRBV15, the J gene TRBJ1-6; 10 positions match TRBD1. J was trimmed by 9 bases and V by 4 bases; bases with no gene match: 6. The CDR3 runs to 15 residues. Germline values: CDR1 LNHNV, CDR2 YYDKDF (reference sequence). For the CDR3, the DNA is TGTGCCACCAGCAAGGAAGGACAGGGGGTTTCACCCCTCCACTTT. Its translation: CATSKEGQGVSPLHF.